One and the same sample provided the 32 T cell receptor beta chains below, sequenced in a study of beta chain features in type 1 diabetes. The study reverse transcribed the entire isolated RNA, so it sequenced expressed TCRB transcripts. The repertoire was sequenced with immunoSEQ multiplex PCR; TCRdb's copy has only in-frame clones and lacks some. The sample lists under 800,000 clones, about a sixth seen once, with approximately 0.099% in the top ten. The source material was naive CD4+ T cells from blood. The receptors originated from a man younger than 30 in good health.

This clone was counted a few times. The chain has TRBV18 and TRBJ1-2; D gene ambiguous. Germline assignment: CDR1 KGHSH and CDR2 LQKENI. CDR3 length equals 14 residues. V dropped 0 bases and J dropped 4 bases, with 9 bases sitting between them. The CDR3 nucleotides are TGTGCCAGCTCACCACCGCTAGGGATCTATGGCTACACCTTC. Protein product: CASSPPLGIYGYTF.

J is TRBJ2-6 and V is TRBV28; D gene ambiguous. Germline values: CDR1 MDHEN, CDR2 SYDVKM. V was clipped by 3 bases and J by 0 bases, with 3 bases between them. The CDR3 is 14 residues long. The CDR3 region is CASSFNSGANVLTF. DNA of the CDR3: TGTGCCAGCAGTTTTAACTCTGGGGCCAACGTCCTGACTTTC.

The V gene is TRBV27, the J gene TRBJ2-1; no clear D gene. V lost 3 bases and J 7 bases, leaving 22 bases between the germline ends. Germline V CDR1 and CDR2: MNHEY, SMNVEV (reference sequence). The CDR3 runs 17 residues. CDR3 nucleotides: TGTGCCAGCAGTTTGGAGCCACTTGGAGTCGCAAGGAATGAGCAGTTCTTC. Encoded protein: CASSLEPLGVARNEQFF.

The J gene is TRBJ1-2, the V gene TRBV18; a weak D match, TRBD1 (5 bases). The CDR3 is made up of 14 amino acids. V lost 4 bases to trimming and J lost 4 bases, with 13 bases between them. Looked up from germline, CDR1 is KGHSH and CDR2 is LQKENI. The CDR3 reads CASSLPQGPYGYTF. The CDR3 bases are TGTGCCAGCTCACTACCCCAGGGTCCCTATGGCTACACCTTC.

Here the CDR3 reads CASSYLAGLSVNEQFF. CDR3 nucleotides: TGTGCCAGCAGTTACCTAGCGGGGCTTAGCGTAAATGAGCAGTTCTTC. V is TRBV7-3 and J is TRBJ2-1; 9 positions agree with TRBD2. Germline V gene data show CDR1 as SGHTA and CDR2 as FQGTGA. J was trimmed by 7 bases and V by 6 bases; bases with no gene match: 13. The CDR3 contains 16 residues. Looking up the rest from reference TRBV7-3 and TRBJ2-1 gives the full variable domain: GAGVSQTPSNKVTEKGKYVELRCDPISGHTALYWYRQSLGQGPEFLIYFQGTGAADDSGLPNDRFFAVRPEGSVSTLKIQRTERGDSAVYLCASSYLAGLSVNEQFFGPGTRLTVL.

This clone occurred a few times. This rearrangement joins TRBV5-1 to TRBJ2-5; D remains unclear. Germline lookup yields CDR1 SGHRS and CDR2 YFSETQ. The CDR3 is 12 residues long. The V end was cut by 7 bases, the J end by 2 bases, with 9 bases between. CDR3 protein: CASARLQETQYF. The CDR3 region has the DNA TGCGCCAGCGCAAGGCTGCAAGAGACCCAGTACTTC. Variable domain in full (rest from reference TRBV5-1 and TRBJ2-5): KAGVTQTPRYLIKTRGQQVTLSCSPISGHRSVSWYQQTPGQGLQFLFEYFSETQRNKGNFPGRFSGRQFSNSRSEMNVSTLELGDSALYLCASARLQETQYFGPGTRLLVL.

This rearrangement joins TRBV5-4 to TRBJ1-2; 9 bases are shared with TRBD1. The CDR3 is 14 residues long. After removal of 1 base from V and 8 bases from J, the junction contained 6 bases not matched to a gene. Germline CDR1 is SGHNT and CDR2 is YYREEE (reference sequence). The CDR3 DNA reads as TGTGCCAGCAGCTTGTCAGGGACAGGGAACGGCTACACCTTC. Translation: CASSLSGTGNGYTF.

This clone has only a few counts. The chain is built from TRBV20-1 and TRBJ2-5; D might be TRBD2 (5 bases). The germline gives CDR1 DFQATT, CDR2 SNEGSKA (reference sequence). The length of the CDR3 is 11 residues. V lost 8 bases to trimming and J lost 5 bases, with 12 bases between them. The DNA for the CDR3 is TGCAGTCCAAAGAAGCGGGAGACCCAGTACTTC. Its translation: CSPKKRETQYF.

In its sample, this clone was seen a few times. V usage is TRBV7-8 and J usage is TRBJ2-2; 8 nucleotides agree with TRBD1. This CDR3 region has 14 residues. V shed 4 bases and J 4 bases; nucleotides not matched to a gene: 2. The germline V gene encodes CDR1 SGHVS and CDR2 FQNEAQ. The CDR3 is CASSSTGGTGELFF. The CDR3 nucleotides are TGTGCCAGCAGCTCTACAGGGGGCACCGGGGAGCTGTTTTTT.

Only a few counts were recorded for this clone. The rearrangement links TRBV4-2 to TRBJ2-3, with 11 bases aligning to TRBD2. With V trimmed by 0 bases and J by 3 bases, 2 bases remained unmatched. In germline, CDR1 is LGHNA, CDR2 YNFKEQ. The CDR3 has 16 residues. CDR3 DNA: TGTGCCAGCAGCCAAGATCCTAGCGGGAGGACAGATACGCAGTATTTT. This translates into CASSQDPSGRTDTQYF.

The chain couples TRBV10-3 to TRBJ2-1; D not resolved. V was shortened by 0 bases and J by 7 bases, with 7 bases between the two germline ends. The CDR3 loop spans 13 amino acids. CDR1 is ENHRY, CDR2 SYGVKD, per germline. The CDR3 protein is CAISESGLNEQFF. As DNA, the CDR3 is TGTGCCATCAGTGAGTCGGGGTTAAATGAGCAGTTCTTC.

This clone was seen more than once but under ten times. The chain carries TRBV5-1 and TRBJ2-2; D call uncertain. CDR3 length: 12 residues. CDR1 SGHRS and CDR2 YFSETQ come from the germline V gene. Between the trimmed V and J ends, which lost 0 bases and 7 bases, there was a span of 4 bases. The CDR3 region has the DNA TGCGCCAGCAGCTTGGGACTCGGGGAGCTGTTTTTT. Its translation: CASSLGLGELFF.

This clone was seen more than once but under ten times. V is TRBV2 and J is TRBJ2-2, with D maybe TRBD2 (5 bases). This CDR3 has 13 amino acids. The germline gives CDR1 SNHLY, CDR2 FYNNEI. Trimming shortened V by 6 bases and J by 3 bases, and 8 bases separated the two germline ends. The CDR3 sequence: CASRVSDTGELFF. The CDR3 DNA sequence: TGTGCCAGCAGGGTTAGCGACACCGGGGAGCTGTTTTTT.

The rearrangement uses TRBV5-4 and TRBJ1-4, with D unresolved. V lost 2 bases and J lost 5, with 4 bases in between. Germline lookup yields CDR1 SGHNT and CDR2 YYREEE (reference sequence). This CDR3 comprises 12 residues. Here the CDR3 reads CASSLRNEKLFF. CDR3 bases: TGTGCCAGCAGCTTACGGAATGAAAAACTGTTTTTT.

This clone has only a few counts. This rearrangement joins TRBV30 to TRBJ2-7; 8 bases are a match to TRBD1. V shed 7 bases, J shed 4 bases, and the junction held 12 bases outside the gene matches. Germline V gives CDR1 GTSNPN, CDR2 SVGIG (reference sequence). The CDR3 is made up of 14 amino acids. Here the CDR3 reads CASTRRTGYYEQYF. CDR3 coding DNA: TGTGCCTCGACCCGGAGGACAGGGTATTACGAGCAGTACTTC.

The CDR3 nucleotides are TGTGCCAGCAGTGATAGGATCTGGGCTAACTATGGCTACACCTTC. It translates to CASSDRIWANYGYTF. The chain is built from TRBV6-4 and TRBJ1-2, with no clear D. CDR1 is MRHNA and CDR2 is SNTAGT in the germline V gene. V dropped 3 bases and J dropped 0 bases, with 11 bases sitting between them. This CDR3 has 15 residues.

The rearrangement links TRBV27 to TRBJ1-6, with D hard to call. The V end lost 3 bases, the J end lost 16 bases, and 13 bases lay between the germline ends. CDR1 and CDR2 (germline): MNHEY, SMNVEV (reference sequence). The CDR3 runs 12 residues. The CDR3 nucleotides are TGTGCCAGCAGTTTCTCGGCGTCCCCGCTCCACTTT. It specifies CASSFSASPLHF.

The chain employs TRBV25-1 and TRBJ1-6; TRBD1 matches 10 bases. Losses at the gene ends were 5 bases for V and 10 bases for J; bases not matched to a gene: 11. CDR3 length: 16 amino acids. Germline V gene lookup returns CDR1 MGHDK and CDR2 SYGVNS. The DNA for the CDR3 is TGTGCCAGCAGTATGGTTTCGGGACAGGGGTTGTCACCCCTCCACTTT. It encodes CASSMVSGQGLSPLHF.

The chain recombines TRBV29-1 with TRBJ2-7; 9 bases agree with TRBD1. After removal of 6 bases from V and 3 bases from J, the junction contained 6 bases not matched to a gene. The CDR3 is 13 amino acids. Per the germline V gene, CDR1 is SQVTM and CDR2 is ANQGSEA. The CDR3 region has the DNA TGCAGCGTACCCGGACAGGGGAACTACGAGCAGTACTTC. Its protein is CSVPGQGNYEQYF.

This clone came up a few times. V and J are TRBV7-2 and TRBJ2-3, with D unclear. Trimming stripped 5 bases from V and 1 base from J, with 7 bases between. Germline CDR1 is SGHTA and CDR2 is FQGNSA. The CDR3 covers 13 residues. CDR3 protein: CASSIRRTDTQYF. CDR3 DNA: TGTGCCAGCAGCATCCGGCGCACAGATACGCAGTATTTT.

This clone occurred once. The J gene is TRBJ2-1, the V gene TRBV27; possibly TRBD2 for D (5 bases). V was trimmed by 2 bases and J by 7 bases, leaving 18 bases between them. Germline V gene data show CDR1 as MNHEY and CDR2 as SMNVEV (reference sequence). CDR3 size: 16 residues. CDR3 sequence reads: CASSLPGLGSGNEQFF. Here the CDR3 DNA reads TGTGCCAGCAGTTTACCGGGGTTGGGTTCGGGGAATGAGCAGTTCTTC.

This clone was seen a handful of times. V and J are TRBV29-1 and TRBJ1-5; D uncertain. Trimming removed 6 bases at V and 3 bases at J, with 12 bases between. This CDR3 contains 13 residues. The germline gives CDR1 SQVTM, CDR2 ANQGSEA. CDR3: CSVGWALNQPQHF. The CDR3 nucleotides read TGCAGCGTCGGCTGGGCCCTCAATCAGCCCCAGCATTTT.

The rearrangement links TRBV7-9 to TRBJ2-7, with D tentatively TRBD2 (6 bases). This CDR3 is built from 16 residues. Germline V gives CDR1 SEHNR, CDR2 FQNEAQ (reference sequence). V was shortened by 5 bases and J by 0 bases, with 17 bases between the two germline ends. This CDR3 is CASSRTGVSFSYEQYF. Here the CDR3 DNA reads TGTGCCAGCAGCCGAACGGGGGTCTCCTTCTCCTACGAGCAGTACTTC. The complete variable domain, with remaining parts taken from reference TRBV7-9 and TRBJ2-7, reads DTGVSQNPRHKITKRGQNVTFRCDPISEHNRLYWYRQTLGQGPEFLTYFQNEAQLEKSRLLSDRFSAERPKGSFSTLEIQRTEQGDSAMYLCASSRTGVSFSYEQYFGPGTRLTVT.

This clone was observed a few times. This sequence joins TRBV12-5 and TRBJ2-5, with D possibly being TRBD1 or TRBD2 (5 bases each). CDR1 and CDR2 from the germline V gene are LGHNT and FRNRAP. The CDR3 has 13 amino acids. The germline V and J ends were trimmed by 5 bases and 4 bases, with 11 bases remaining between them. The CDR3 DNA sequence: TGTGCTAGTGGTCCGGCCGGGGCAGAGACCCAGTACTTC. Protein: CASGPAGAETQYF.

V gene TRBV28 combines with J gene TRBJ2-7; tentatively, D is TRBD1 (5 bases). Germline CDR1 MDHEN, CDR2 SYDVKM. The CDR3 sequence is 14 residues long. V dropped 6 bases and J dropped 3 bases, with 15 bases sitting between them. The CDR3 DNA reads TGTGCCAGCAGCCGCGGACAAGGCCTCTACGAGCAGTACTTC. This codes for CASSRGQGLYEQYF. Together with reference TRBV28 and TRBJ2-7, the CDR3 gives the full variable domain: DVKVTQSSRYLVKRTGEKVFLECVQDMDHENMFWYRQDPGLGLRLIYFSYDVKMKEKGDIPEGYSVSREKKERFSLILESASTNQTSMYLCASSRGQGLYEQYFGPGTRLTVT.

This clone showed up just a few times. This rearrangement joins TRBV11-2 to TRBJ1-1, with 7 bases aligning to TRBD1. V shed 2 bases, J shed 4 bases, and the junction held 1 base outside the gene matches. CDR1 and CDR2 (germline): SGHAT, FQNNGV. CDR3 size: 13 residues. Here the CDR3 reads CASSLTGATEAFF. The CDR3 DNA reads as TGTGCCAGCAGCTTAACAGGGGCCACTGAAGCTTTCTTT.

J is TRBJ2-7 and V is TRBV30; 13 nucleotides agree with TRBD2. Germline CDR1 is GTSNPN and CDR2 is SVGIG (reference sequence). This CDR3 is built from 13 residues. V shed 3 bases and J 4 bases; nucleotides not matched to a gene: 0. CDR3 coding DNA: TGTGCCTGGAGGGGACTAGCGGGGTACGAGCAGTACTTC. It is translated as CAWRGLAGYEQYF.

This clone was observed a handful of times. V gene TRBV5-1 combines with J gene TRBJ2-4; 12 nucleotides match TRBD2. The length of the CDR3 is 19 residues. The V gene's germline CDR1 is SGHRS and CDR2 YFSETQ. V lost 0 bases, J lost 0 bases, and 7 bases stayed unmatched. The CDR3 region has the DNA TGCGCCAGCAGCTTGGTGACTAGCGGGGGCGACCTAGCCAAAAACATTCAGTACTTC. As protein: CASSLVTSGGDLAKNIQYF.

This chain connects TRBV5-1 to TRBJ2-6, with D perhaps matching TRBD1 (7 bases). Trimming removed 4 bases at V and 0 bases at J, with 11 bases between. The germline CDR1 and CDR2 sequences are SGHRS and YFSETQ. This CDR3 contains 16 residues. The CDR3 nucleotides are TGCGCCAGCAGCCAGGGGGGAGTCTCTGGGGCCAACGTCCTGACTTTC. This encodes CASSQGGVSGANVLTF.

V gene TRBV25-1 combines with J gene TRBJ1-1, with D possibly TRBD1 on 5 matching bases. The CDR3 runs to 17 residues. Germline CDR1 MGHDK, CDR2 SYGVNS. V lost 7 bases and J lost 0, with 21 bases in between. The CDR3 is CASKSRRFGGMNTEAFF. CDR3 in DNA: TGTGCCAGCAAGAGTCGTAGGTTCGGGGGTATGAACACTGAAGCTTTCTTT.

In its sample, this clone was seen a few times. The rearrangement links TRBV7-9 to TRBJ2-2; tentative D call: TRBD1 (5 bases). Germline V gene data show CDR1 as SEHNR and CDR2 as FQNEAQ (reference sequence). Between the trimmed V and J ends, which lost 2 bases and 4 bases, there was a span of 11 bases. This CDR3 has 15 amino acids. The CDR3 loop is CASSLWQGGTGELFF. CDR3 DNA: TGTGCCAGCAGCTTATGGCAGGGTGGCACCGGGGAGCTGTTTTTT. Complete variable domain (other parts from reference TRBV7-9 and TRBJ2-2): DTGVSQNPRHKITKRGQNVTFRCDPISEHNRLYWYRQTLGQGPEFLTYFQNEAQLEKSRLLSDRFSAERPKGSFSTLEIQRTEQGDSAMYLCASSLWQGGTGELFFGEGSRLTVL.

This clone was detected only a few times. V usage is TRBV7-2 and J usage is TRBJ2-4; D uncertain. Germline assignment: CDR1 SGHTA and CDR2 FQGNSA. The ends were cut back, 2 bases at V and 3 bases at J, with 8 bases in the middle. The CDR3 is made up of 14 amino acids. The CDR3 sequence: CASSLYGVKNIQYF. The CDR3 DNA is TGTGCCAGCAGCTTATACGGTGTCAAAAACATTCAGTACTTC.